The entry below gives a single TCR beta chain sequence along with its context. The antigen is undetermined. One entry per CDR3 protein results from TCRdb running MiXCR on the reads. The table lists about 1,100 distinct CDR3 sequences, approximately 40% of them singletons. These data belong to a study of liver allograft versus peripheral blood T cells. For the study at large: Peripheral blood of the recipients supplied T cell receptor repertoires that were compared with those in transplanted livers.

Notes on the study in general: Liver allograft and peripheral blood T cell receptor repertoires reportedly differed.

The receptor's source is a human patient who had a liver transplant. Some T cells may be provided by the graft donor.

Here the CDR3 DNA reads TGTGCCAGCAGCAGTCTTCAGGGCTTCGGCTATGGCTACACCTTC. Amino acids: CASSSLQGFGYGYTF. The rearrangement links TRBV6-5 to TRBJ1-2, with D possibly being TRBD1 (5 bases). Germline V gene lookup returns CDR1 MNHEY and CDR2 SVGAGI. Trimming shortened V by 6 bases and J by 4 bases, and 18 bases separated the two germline ends. This CDR3 region has 15 residues.